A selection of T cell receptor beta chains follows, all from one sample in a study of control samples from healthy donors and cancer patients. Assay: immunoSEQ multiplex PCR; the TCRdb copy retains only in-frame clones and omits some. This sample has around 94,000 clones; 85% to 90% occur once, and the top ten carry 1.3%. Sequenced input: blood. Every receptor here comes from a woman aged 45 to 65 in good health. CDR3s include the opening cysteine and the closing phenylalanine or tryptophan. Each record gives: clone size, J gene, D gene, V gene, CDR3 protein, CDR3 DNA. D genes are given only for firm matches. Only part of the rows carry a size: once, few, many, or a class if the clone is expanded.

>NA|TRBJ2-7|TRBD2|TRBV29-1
CSVRLAGNYEQYF
TGCAGCGTCCGACTAGCGGGAAACTACGAGCAGTACTTC
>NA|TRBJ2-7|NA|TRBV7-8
CASSYGQPYEQYF
TGTGCCAGCAGCTACGGACAGCCCTACGAGCAGTACTTC
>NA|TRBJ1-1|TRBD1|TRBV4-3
CASKRQGRETEAFF
TGCGCCAGCAAAAGACAGGGGAGGGAAACTGAAGCTTTCTTT
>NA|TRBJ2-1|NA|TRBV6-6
CASLQGQAREQFF
TGTGCCAGCCTACAGGGTCAGGCTAGAGAGCAGTTCTTC
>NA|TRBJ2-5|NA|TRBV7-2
CASSETTPQETQYF
TGTGCCAGCAGCGAAACGACCCCCCAAGAGACCCAGTACTTC
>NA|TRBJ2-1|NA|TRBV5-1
CASSFGISYNEQFF
TGCGCCAGCAGCTTTGGTATCTCATACAATGAGCAGTTCTTC
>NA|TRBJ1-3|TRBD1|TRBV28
CASGRDRVFTGNTIYF
TGTGCCAGCGGCCGGGACAGGGTATTTACTGGAAACACCATATATTTT
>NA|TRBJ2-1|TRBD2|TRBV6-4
CASSGLAGSDEQFF
TGTGCCAGCAGCGGACTAGCGGGATCGGATGAGCAGTTCTTC
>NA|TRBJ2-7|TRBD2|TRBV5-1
CASSLAGSREYEQYF
TGCGCCAGCAGCTTGGCCGGCTCGCGGGAGTACGAGCAGTACTTC
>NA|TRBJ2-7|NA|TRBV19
CASSIRGVSSYEQYF
TGTGCCAGTAGTATCCGCGGGGTAAGCTCCTACGAGCAGTACTTC
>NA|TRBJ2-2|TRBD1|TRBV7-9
CASSAGTGFFTGELFF
TGTGCCAGCAGCGCCGGGACAGGGTTTTTCACCGGGGAGCTGTTTTTT
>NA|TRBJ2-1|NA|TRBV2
CASSEVNEQFF
TGTGCCAGCAGTGAGGTGAATGAGCAGTTCTTC
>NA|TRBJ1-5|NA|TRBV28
CASSLAINQPQHF
TGTGCCAGCAGTTTGGCCATAAATCAGCCCCAGCATTTT
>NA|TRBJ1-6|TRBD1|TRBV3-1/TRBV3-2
CASSQGLQGAYNSPLHF
TGTGCCAGCAGCCAAGGATTGCAGGGGGCGTATAATTCACCCCTCCACTTT
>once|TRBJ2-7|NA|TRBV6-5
CASSDSSPRSYEQYF
TGTGCCAGCAGCGACTCGAGCCCCCGTTCCTACGAGCAGTACTTC
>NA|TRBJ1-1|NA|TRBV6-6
CASSYGVENTEAFF
TGTGCCAGCAGTTACGGTGTAGAGAACACTGAAGCTTTCTTT
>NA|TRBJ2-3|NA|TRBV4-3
CASSQDWQGATDTQYF
TGCGCCAGCAGCCAAGATTGGCAGGGAGCCACAGATACGCAGTATTTT
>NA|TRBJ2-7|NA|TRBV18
CASSPGDLSASSYEQYF
TGTGCCAGCTCACCGGGCGACCTAAGCGCGAGCTCCTACGAGCAGTACTTC
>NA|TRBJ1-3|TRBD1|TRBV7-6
CASSLTGGISGNTIYF
TGTGCCAGCAGCTTGACAGGGGGCATCTCTGGAAACACCATATATTTT
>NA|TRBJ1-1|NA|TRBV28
CASHDTVNTEAFF
TGTGCCAGCCATGATACGGTGAACACTGAAGCTTTCTTT
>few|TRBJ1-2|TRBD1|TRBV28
CASSFDRGRQNGYTF
TGTGCCAGCAGTTTTGACAGGGGGCGGCAAAATGGCTACACCTTC
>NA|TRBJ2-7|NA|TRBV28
CASSTGGLAYEQYF
TGTGCCAGCAGTACAGGAGGGTTGGCCTACGAGCAGTACTTC
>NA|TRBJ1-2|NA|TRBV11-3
CASSLDQGVYGYTF
TGTGCCAGCAGCTTAGATCAAGGGGTCTATGGCTACACCTTC
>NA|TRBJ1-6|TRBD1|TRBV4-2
CASSQGQGNSPLHF
TGTGCCAGCAGCCAAGGACAGGGTAATTCACCCCTCCACTTT
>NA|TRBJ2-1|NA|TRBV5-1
CASSFPGDRVTNEQFF
TGCGCCAGCAGCTTCCCGGGAGACAGGGTAACAAATGAGCAGTTCTTC
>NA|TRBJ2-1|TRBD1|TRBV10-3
CAISDSGQGSNEQFF
TGTGCCATCAGTGATTCTGGACAGGGGAGCAATGAGCAGTTCTTC
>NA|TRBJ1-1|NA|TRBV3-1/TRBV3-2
CASSQSDTLNTEAFF
TGTGCCAGCAGCCAGAGTGACACCTTGAACACTGAAGCTTTCTTT